Listed below are T cell receptor beta chains from one sample, sequenced in a study of tissue T cells after allogeneic stem cell transplantation. Profiled with immunoSEQ multiplex PCR; TCRdb holds only in-frame clones, not every one. The sample has around 40,000 clones, approximately 92% seen once. The sequenced sample was blood, obtained before transplantation. Receptor source: a woman aged 40-75 years who later had graft-versus-host disease after an allogeneic stem cell transplant. Both conserved end residues are part of each CDR3. Fields, in order: V gene, D gene, J gene, clone size, CDR3 DNA, CDR3 protein. The D gene is left open where the match is weak. Clone size is not always given. Where it is, it says once, few, many or a class for expanded clones.

v_gene: TRBV3-1/TRBV3-2; d_gene: TRBD1; j_gene: TRBJ1-1; abundance: -; CDR3nt: TGTGCCAGCCGGGGGACAGGGGGAAACACTGAAGCTTTCTTT; CDR3aa: CASRGTGGNTEAFF
v_gene: TRBV6-5; d_gene: -; j_gene: TRBJ1-4; abundance: once; CDR3nt: TGTGCCAGCAGCACGACAGAAAATGAAAAACTGTTTTTT; CDR3aa: CASSTTENEKLFF
v_gene: TRBV7-2; d_gene: -; j_gene: TRBJ2-7; abundance: -; CDR3nt: TGTGCCAGCAGCCCGGGGCGATACGAGCAGAACTTC; CDR3aa: CASSPGRYEQNF
v_gene: TRBV27; d_gene: TRBD2; j_gene: TRBJ2-7; abundance: -; CDR3nt: TGTGCCAGCAGTTTTTCCGGGGGGGACGAGCAGTACTTC; CDR3aa: CASSFSGGDEQYF
v_gene: TRBV7-9; d_gene: -; j_gene: TRBJ1-1; abundance: -; CDR3nt: TGTGCCAGCAGCGTTCGAGGCACTGAAGCTTTCTTT; CDR3aa: CASSVRGTEAFF
v_gene: TRBV19; d_gene: TRBD1; j_gene: TRBJ2-5; abundance: -; CDR3nt: TGTGCCAGTAGGTCGGACAGGGTGGGAGAGACCCAGTACTTC; CDR3aa: CASRSDRVGETQYF
v_gene: TRBV2; d_gene: -; j_gene: TRBJ1-2; abundance: -; CDR3nt: TGTGCCAGCAGTGAAAGTCCGACATGGGCGGAGGGCTACACCTTC; CDR3aa: CASSESPTWAEGYTF
v_gene: TRBV5-4; d_gene: TRBD2; j_gene: TRBJ2-1; abundance: -; CDR3nt: TGTGCCAGCAGCTTTAGCGGGAGTTCCTACAATGAGCAGTTCTTC; CDR3aa: CASSFSGSSYNEQFF
v_gene: TRBV29-1; d_gene: -; j_gene: TRBJ1-1; abundance: -; CDR3nt: TGCAGCGTTGGGATAGGGGGGATGAACACTGAAGCTTTCTTT; CDR3aa: CSVGIGGMNTEAFF
v_gene: TRBV19; d_gene: -; j_gene: TRBJ1-5; abundance: -; CDR3nt: TGTGCCAGTAAAGTAGGGGAATATCAGCCCCAGCATTTT; CDR3aa: CASKVGEYQPQHF
v_gene: TRBV7-8; d_gene: -; j_gene: TRBJ1-5; abundance: -; CDR3nt: TGTGCCAGCAGCCGGGGGAGAAGCAATCAGCCCCAGCATTTT; CDR3aa: CASSRGRSNQPQHF
v_gene: TRBV30; d_gene: -; j_gene: TRBJ1-6; abundance: once; CDR3nt: TGTGCCTGGAGTGTTCTAAGTCCCCTCCACTTT; CDR3aa: CAWSVLSPLHF
v_gene: TRBV28; d_gene: -; j_gene: TRBJ2-5; abundance: -; CDR3nt: TGTGCCAGCAGTGGGTTTGGGGGAAATAAAGAGACCCAGTACTTC; CDR3aa: CASSGFGGNKETQYF
v_gene: TRBV7-2; d_gene: TRBD1; j_gene: TRBJ1-2; abundance: once; CDR3nt: TGTGCCAGCAGCTCTGACAGGGGGCGAATTGGCTACACCTTC; CDR3aa: CASSSDRGRIGYTF
v_gene: TRBV19; d_gene: TRBD2; j_gene: TRBJ2-1; abundance: -; CDR3nt: TGTGCCAGTAGTATAGGCGTGGGACTAGCGGGAGTAGGGTATGAGCAGTTCTTC; CDR3aa: CASSIGVGLAGVGYEQFF
v_gene: TRBV6-5; d_gene: -; j_gene: TRBJ2-2; abundance: -; CDR3nt: TGTGCCAGCCTCAAAAGGAGGTACACCGGGGAGCTGTTTTTT; CDR3aa: CASLKRRYTGELFF
v_gene: TRBV5-8; d_gene: -; j_gene: TRBJ1-4; abundance: -; CDR3nt: TGTGCCAGCAGCCCCGAGCGGGGGACAACTAATGAAAAACTGTTTTTT; CDR3aa: CASSPERGTTNEKLFF
v_gene: TRBV27; d_gene: TRBD1; j_gene: TRBJ1-2; abundance: -; CDR3nt: TGTGCCAGCAGTTTTACAGGGGATTACTATGGCTACACCTTC; CDR3aa: CASSFTGDYYGYTF
v_gene: TRBV7-2; d_gene: -; j_gene: TRBJ2-4; abundance: -; CDR3nt: TGTGCCAGCAGCAACCACGGGACCATCAACATTCAGTACTTC; CDR3aa: CASSNHGTINIQYF
v_gene: TRBV18; d_gene: -; j_gene: TRBJ1-4; abundance: -; CDR3nt: TGTGCCAGCTCACCGCGTAGGACTAATGAAAAACTGTTTTTT; CDR3aa: CASSPRRTNEKLFF
v_gene: TRBV24-1; d_gene: TRBD2; j_gene: TRBJ2-2; abundance: -; CDR3nt: TGTGCCACCAGTGGACTAGCGGGAAGCTCCACCGGGGAGCTGTTTTTT; CDR3aa: CATSGLAGSSTGELFF
v_gene: TRBV21-1; d_gene: -; j_gene: TRBJ2-5; abundance: -; CDR3nt: TGTGCCAGCAGCAAGGACAGGGGGCAGACCCAGTACTTC; CDR3aa: CASSKDRGQTQYF
v_gene: TRBV7-2; d_gene: TRBD2; j_gene: TRBJ2-1; abundance: -; CDR3nt: TGTGCCAGCAGCTTAGCCACTAGCGGGGGGACCTACAATGAGCAGTTCTTC; CDR3aa: CASSLATSGGTYNEQFF
v_gene: TRBV6-5; d_gene: TRBD1; j_gene: TRBJ1-4; abundance: -; CDR3nt: TGTGCCAGCAGATCCGGGACAGTCAATAGGGAAAAACTGTTTTTT; CDR3aa: CASRSGTVNREKLFF
v_gene: TRBV5-1; d_gene: -; j_gene: TRBJ1-2; abundance: -; CDR3nt: TGCGCCAGCACCTCCTCCGGGACAACTTATGGCTACACCTTC; CDR3aa: CASTSSGTTYGYTF
v_gene: TRBV6-2/TRBV6-3; d_gene: TRBD2; j_gene: TRBJ2-2; abundance: -; CDR3nt: TGTGCCAGCAGTTACTCTTGGCTAGCGGGACCCCCCGCCGGGGAGCTGTTTTTT; CDR3aa: CASSYSWLAGPPAGELFF
v_gene: TRBV6-5; d_gene: -; j_gene: TRBJ1-1; abundance: -; CDR3nt: TGTGCCAGCACCTATGGTGGGATTGAAGCTTTCTTT; CDR3aa: CASTYGGIEAFF
v_gene: TRBV9; d_gene: TRBD1; j_gene: TRBJ1-1; abundance: -; CDR3nt: TGTGCCAGCAGCGTACAGACAGGGTGGGCGAACACTGAAGCTTTCTTT; CDR3aa: CASSVQTGWANTEAFF
v_gene: TRBV28; d_gene: -; j_gene: TRBJ2-7; abundance: -; CDR3nt: TGTGCCAGCAGTCCTTACTTTGGGACTGCAGACGAGCAGTACTTC; CDR3aa: CASSPYFGTADEQYF
v_gene: TRBV7-2; d_gene: -; j_gene: TRBJ2-1; abundance: -; CDR3nt: TGTGCCAGCAGCTTTTACCGAGGGCCTATCAATGAGCAGTTCTTC; CDR3aa: CASSFYRGPINEQFF
v_gene: TRBV7-9; d_gene: TRBD2; j_gene: TRBJ2-7; abundance: -; CDR3nt: TGTGCCAGCAGCTCCACGCCAGCGGGAGGCCCGGGAGAGCAGTACTTC; CDR3aa: CASSSTPAGGPGEQYF
v_gene: TRBV12-3/TRBV12-4; d_gene: -; j_gene: TRBJ2-5; abundance: -; CDR3nt: TGTGCCAGCAGGTCCACAGGAGGAGAGACCCAGTACTTC; CDR3aa: CASRSTGGETQYF
v_gene: TRBV5-1; d_gene: TRBD2; j_gene: TRBJ2-3; abundance: -; CDR3nt: TGCGCCAGCAGCTTGCTAGCGGGACGCACAGATACGCAGTATTTT; CDR3aa: CASSLLAGRTDTQYF
v_gene: TRBV7-2; d_gene: -; j_gene: TRBJ2-1; abundance: -; CDR3nt: TGTGCCAGCAGCTGGCGGGCCAACAGCGACTACTCCTACAATGAGCAGTTCTTC; CDR3aa: CASSWRANSDYSYNEQFF
v_gene: TRBV5-1; d_gene: -; j_gene: TRBJ2-7; abundance: few; CDR3nt: TGCGCCAGCAGCCCTGTTCAAGTCCCCCACGAGCAGTACTTC; CDR3aa: CASSPVQVPHEQYF
v_gene: TRBV5-1; d_gene: -; j_gene: TRBJ2-1; abundance: few; CDR3nt: TGCGCCAGCAGCTTGGGCCCCTCCGGTGAGCAGTTCTTC; CDR3aa: CASSLGPSGEQFF
v_gene: TRBV6-5; d_gene: -; j_gene: TRBJ1-4; abundance: -; CDR3nt: TGTGCCAGCAGTCCGGGACGGTTTAATGAAAAACTGTTTTTT; CDR3aa: CASSPGRFNEKLFF
v_gene: TRBV28; d_gene: -; j_gene: TRBJ2-7; abundance: -; CDR3nt: TGTGCCAGCAGTTTTTCTGGGCTCTCCGAGCAGTACTTC; CDR3aa: CASSFSGLSEQYF
v_gene: TRBV27; d_gene: TRBD1; j_gene: TRBJ2-3; abundance: -; CDR3nt: TGTGCCAGCAGTGAACAGGGGATAAGCACAGATACGCAGTATTTT; CDR3aa: CASSEQGISTDTQYF
v_gene: TRBV29-1; d_gene: TRBD2; j_gene: TRBJ2-3; abundance: -; CDR3nt: TGCAGCGTTGATGGCGGCGGGAGGCTGACAGATACGCAGTATTTT; CDR3aa: CSVDGGGRLTDTQYF
v_gene: TRBV24-1; d_gene: -; j_gene: TRBJ2-3; abundance: -; CDR3nt: TGTGCCACCAGTGATTTGCAGGGGGCTAATAGCGGGAGTTTAGAAGATACGCAGTATTTT; CDR3aa: CATSDLQGANSGSLEDTQYF
v_gene: TRBV9; d_gene: TRBD2; j_gene: TRBJ2-5; abundance: -; CDR3nt: TGTGCCAGCAGCGGATACTTAGCGGGGCGGTCGGGAGAATTAAAAGAGACCCAGTACTTC; CDR3aa: CASSGYLAGRSGELKETQYF
v_gene: TRBV19; d_gene: TRBD1; j_gene: TRBJ1-6; abundance: -; CDR3nt: TGTGCCAGTAGTATTCGGACAGGGGGTTTGAATTCACCCCTCCACTTT; CDR3aa: CASSIRTGGLNSPLHF
v_gene: TRBV18; d_gene: -; j_gene: TRBJ2-2; abundance: once; CDR3nt: TGTGCCAGCTCACCGCCTGGGGTGAACACCGGGGAGCTGTTTTTT; CDR3aa: CASSPPGVNTGELFF
v_gene: TRBV11-3; d_gene: -; j_gene: TRBJ2-1; abundance: -; CDR3nt: TGTGCCAGCAGCTTGGGGGGAGACAATGAGCAGTTCTTC; CDR3aa: CASSLGGDNEQFF
v_gene: TRBV13; d_gene: TRBD1; j_gene: TRBJ1-1; abundance: -; CDR3nt: TGTGCCAGCAGCCTGACAGGGGCGGGGAACACTGAAGCTTTCTTT; CDR3aa: CASSLTGAGNTEAFF
v_gene: TRBV2; d_gene: -; j_gene: TRBJ1-5; abundance: -; CDR3nt: TGTGCCAGCAGTGAGACCGGACAGTCCAATCAGCCCCAGCATTTT; CDR3aa: CASSETGQSNQPQHF
v_gene: TRBV4-3; d_gene: TRBD2; j_gene: TRBJ2-7; abundance: few; CDR3nt: TGCGCCAGCAGCCAAGTCCTAAATAGCGGGTCGAGGTACTTC; CDR3aa: CASSQVLNSGSRYF
v_gene: TRBV28; d_gene: -; j_gene: TRBJ1-4; abundance: -; CDR3nt: TGTGCCAGCCGTGGACGGTCGGAGGAAAAACTGTTTTTT; CDR3aa: CASRGRSEEKLFF
v_gene: TRBV7-8; d_gene: TRBD2; j_gene: TRBJ2-7; abundance: -; CDR3nt: TGTGCCAGCAGCTACACCCACCCTATATCTAGCGGGATAGGATCCTACGAGCAGTACTTC; CDR3aa: CASSYTHPISSGIGSYEQYF
v_gene: TRBV7-2; d_gene: TRBD2; j_gene: TRBJ2-1; abundance: -; CDR3nt: TGTGCCAGCAGCCACCTAGCGGGACAAATATACAATGAGCAGTTCTTC; CDR3aa: CASSHLAGQIYNEQFF
v_gene: TRBV6-5; d_gene: -; j_gene: TRBJ2-5; abundance: -; CDR3nt: TGTGCCAGCAGAGAGAGGACCGGGGGGCGAGAGACCCAGTACTTC; CDR3aa: CASRERTGGRETQYF
v_gene: TRBV28; d_gene: -; j_gene: TRBJ1-2; abundance: -; CDR3nt: TGTGCCAGCACTCTATCTGGACAAAACTATGGCTACACCTTC; CDR3aa: CASTLSGQNYGYTF